This TCR beta chain was sequenced during a study of T-cell memory formation after mild COVID-19. On the study more broadly: There were largely donor-specific TCR clusters.

UMIs and sample barcodes were carried by the TCR alpha and TCR beta cDNA libraries that 5'RACE produced using constant-segment primers. A single record per CDR3 protein comes from TCRdb applying MiXCR to the 5' RACE reads. The profile covers about 400,000 distinct CDR3 sequences, with 23% appearing a single time and 13% taken by the ten largest. This clonotype occurred a few times. The CDR3 is 12 amino acids. Trimming cost V 3 bases and J 10 bases, with 11 bases left between them. Per the germline V gene, CDR1 is SGHRS and CDR2 is YFSETQ. The J gene is TRBJ2-1, the V gene TRBV5-1; D unresolved. The specimen was PBMCs or a T cell subset sorted from them (not recorded which). The receptor was derived from an adult woman who had mild COVID-19 (a few samples of this study predate the infection). Cell type and time point are not known. The CDR3 sequence is CASSSWAEEQFF. The DNA for the CDR3 is TGCGCCAGCAGCTCCTGGGCCGAGGAGCAGTTCTTC.